This T cell receptor (beta chain) was sequenced during a study of T cell responses to AZD1222 COVID-19 vaccine. The CDR3 length is 16 residues. Trimming left V 3 bases short and J 0 bases short, with 15 bases between. Germline V CDR1 and CDR2: SGHAT, FQNNGV. Findings and caveats of the study: Clonal diversity was possibly underestimated; the donors were predominantly white British and more often female. Seropositive status at baseline applied to only 5 to 7 AZD1222 recipients. Compared with day 0, the breadth and depth of the Spike-specific TCR repertoire rose significantly after two doses of AZD1222.

TCRdb keeps only in-frame clones here, not all; method: immunoSEQ multiplex PCR. The repertoire includes 100,000 or so clones, 70% to 90% of them detected once, and approximately 16% sits in the top ten. As to this clone: The antigen remains unidentified.

The chain combines TRBV11-2 with TRBJ2-7, with no clear D. This receptor was taken from an adult in good health. The material was peripheral blood, obtained on day 0 of AZD1222 vaccination. CDR3 DNA: TGTGCCAGCAGCTTCCGGTCTCCCAGGAGCTCCTACGAGCAGTACTTC. It specifies CASSFRSPRSSYEQYF.